These 15 T cell receptor beta chains were all obtained from the same sample, sequenced in a study of T cells in Graves' hyperthyroidism and ophthalmopathy (dated by TCRdb to about 2019). The library came from multiplex PCR. Sequencing used an Illumina HiSeq 2000. Amplification of TCR beta CDR3 regions was carried out from RNA transcripts. The first round of RT-PCR for the TCR CDR3 was performed with the HTBI primer set and the Qiagen OneStep RT-PCR kit. TCRdb reprocessed the public reads (quality trimming at Q25 with fastp, clone calling with MiXCR) and kept in-frame beta chains. Every entry covers one CDR3 protein and lists the most common genes and DNA from its rows. The sample yields 550,000 to 850,000 distinct CDR3 sequences; over 15% were counted once. The leading ten clones occupy approximately 16% of the sample. Sequenced: blood. Receptors originate from a woman aged 45-65 years with Graves' hyperthyroidism that later progressed to Graves' ophthalmopathy.

This clonotype was detected only a few times. V is TRBV5-4 and J is TRBJ1-6; 8 nucleotides agree with TRBD1. Trimming took 4 bases from V and 9 from J; bases not matched to a gene: 15. The CDR3 runs to 17 residues. In germline, CDR1 is SGHNT, CDR2 YYREEE (reference sequence). As DNA, the CDR3 is TGTGCCAGCAGCCGGCGTGTTGGACAGGGAGGTAGTTCACCCCTCCACTTT. Protein sequence: CASSRRVGQGGSSPLHF.

The V call is TRBV5-1, the J call TRBJ1-1; D is possibly TRBD1 (5 bases). Trimming left V 0 bases short and J 7 bases short, with 19 bases between. Germline CDR1 and CDR2: SGHRS and YFSETQ. The CDR3 has 16 residues. CDR3 sequence (DNA): TGCGCCAGCAGCTTGGACCCTTTTGGCAGGGCGGTTGAAGCTTTCTTT. It is translated as CASSLDPFGRAVEAFF.

This clonotype was recorded many times. The chain uses TRBV20-1 and TRBJ2-7; no firm D call. This CDR3 spans 13 amino acids. Germline CDR1 and CDR2: DFQATT and SNEGSKA (reference sequence). Between the trimmed V and J ends, which lost 0 bases and 1 base, there was a span of 7 bases. CDR3 loop: CSARDQRSYEQYF. Here the CDR3 DNA reads TGCAGTGCTAGAGACCAGCGTTCCTACGAGCAGTACTTC.

In its sample, this clonotype was seen many times. The chain joins TRBV30 to TRBJ1-5; D remains ambiguous. Germline CDR1 reads GTSNPN; CDR2 reads SVGIG (reference sequence). The V end lost 2 bases, the J end lost 0 bases, and 8 bases lay between the germline ends. The CDR3 covers 14 residues. CDR3 loop: CAWSPTPSNQPQHF. CDR3 in DNA: TGTGCCTGGAGTCCGACGCCTAGCAATCAGCCCCAGCATTTT.

V gene TRBV29-1 combines with J gene TRBJ1-3; tentative D call: TRBD1 (5 bases). The germline gives CDR1 SQVTM, CDR2 ANQGSEA. CDR3 length: 13 residues. The ends were cut back, 7 bases at V and 0 bases at J, with 10 bases in the middle. As DNA, the CDR3 is TGCAGCGCCCGGACAATCTCTGGAAACACCATATATTTT. Amino acids: CSARTISGNTIYF.

This clonotype was counted between two and nine times. The genes are TRBV5-6 and TRBJ2-1, with D tentatively TRBD1 (6 bases). CDR1 SGHDT and CDR2 YYEEEE come from the germline V gene. The CDR3 sequence is 18 residues long. V shed 3 bases and J shed 0 bases, with 19 bases lying between them. The CDR3 reads CASSSRGTIISSYNEQFF. Written as DNA, the CDR3 is TGTGCCAGCAGCTCGAGGGGGACGATAATCAGCTCCTACAATGAGCAGTTCTTC.

The chain links TRBV7-9 to TRBJ2-3; D unclear. V gave up 3 bases and J gave up 2 bases, with 9 bases separating them. This CDR3 spans 14 amino acids. Per germline, CDR1 SEHNR and CDR2 FQNEAQ (reference sequence). The CDR3 DNA sequence: TGTGCCAGCAGCTTTATCTTTCCCACAGATACGCAGTATTTT. Encoded protein: CASSFIFPTDTQYF.

In its sample, this clonotype was seen many times. CDR3 nucleotides: TGTGCCAGCAGCTTAGAAATCAGGGAAACTGAGCAGTTCTTC. Its protein product is CASSLEIRETEQFF. The V and J genes are TRBV7-8 and TRBJ2-1, with D possibly being TRBD1 (5 bases). The CDR3 covers 14 residues. Trimming pared 1 base from V and 9 bases from J, leaving 13 bases between. Germline lookup yields CDR1 SGHVS and CDR2 FQNEAQ. Full variable domain (missing parts from reference TRBV7-8 and TRBJ2-1): GAGVSQSPRYKVAKRGQDVALRCDPISGHVSLFWYQQALGQGPEFLTYFQNEAQLDKSGLPSDRFFAERPEGSVSTLKIQRTQQEDSAVYLCASSLEIRETEQFFGPGTRLTVL.

This clonotype showed up just a few times. This chain connects TRBV7-2 to TRBJ1-4; 7 nucleotides agree with TRBD1. V was clipped by 5 bases and J by 7 bases; unmatched bases: 10. The germline gives CDR1 SGHTA, CDR2 FQGNSA. The length of the CDR3 is 15 residues. CDR3 in DNA: TGTGCCAGCAGCGTGACAGGGATGATGTCTGAAAAACTGTTTTTT. Its protein product is CASSVTGMMSEKLFF.

This clonotype was counted only a few times. V and J are TRBV7-9 and TRBJ2-1; TRBD1 is a possible D gene (6 bases). CDR3 size: 14 residues. Trimming stripped 4 bases from V and 10 bases from J, with 17 bases between. The V gene's germline CDR1 is SEHNR and CDR2 FQNEAQ (reference sequence). The CDR3 reads CASSYKLRGTEQFF. CDR3 DNA: TGTGCCAGCAGCTACAAACTTAGGGGGACAGAGCAGTTCTTC.

This clonotype came up a few times. The chain carries TRBV20-1 and TRBJ2-7; maybe TRBD1 (7 bases). The CDR3 is made up of 13 amino acids. CDR1 and CDR2 (germline): DFQATT, SNEGSKA (reference sequence). The V end lost 3 bases, the J end lost 5 bases, and 14 bases lay between the germline ends. The CDR3 DNA follows: TGCAGTGCTAGTTGGATCAGGGGGGACGAGCAGTACTTC. It specifies CSASWIRGDEQYF.

The chain links TRBV6-1 to TRBJ2-5; 9 bases fit TRBD1. CDR3 length: 15 amino acids. Trimming at V came to 5 bases and at J to 5 bases, leaving 9 bases not matched to a gene. Per the germline V gene, CDR1 is MNHNS and CDR2 is SASEGT. For the CDR3, the DNA is TGTGCCAGCAGTCGCCTACAGGGGGCTGTTGAGACCCAGTACTTC. This encodes CASSRLQGAVETQYF.

CDR3 coding DNA: TGCGCCAGCAGCCAAGTGCCAGGGGGTGGTGGCAATCAGCCCCAGCATTTT. Translated: CASSQVPGGGGNQPQHF. The chain couples TRBV4-1 to TRBJ1-5; 7 bases map to TRBD1. Germline V gives CDR1 MGHRA, CDR2 YSYEKL. After removal of 1 base from V and 2 bases from J, the junction contained 8 bases not matched to a gene. The CDR3 covers 17 residues.

This clonotype showed up many times. The V gene is TRBV11-2, the J gene TRBJ1-4; TRBD1 agrees at 8 bases. The CDR3 loop spans 15 amino acids. V lost 5 bases and J lost 8; bases outside the gene matches: 10. Germline values: CDR1 SGHAT, CDR2 FQNNGV. The CDR3 coding sequence is TGTGCCAGCAGCGCCGCAGGGGGCTGGGAGGAAAAACTGTTTTTT. Protein sequence: CASSAAGGWEEKLFF.

The table lists this clonotype with a few counts. This chain links TRBV2 with TRBJ1-4, with a weak D call TRBD1 (6 bases). The ends were cut back, 8 bases at V and 8 bases at J, with 12 bases in the middle. The germline gives CDR1 SNHLY, CDR2 FYNNEI. CDR3 length: 12 residues. The CDR3 region has the DNA TGTGCCAGCTTGGAACAGGGAGAAAAACTGTTTTTT. Protein product: CASLEQGEKLFF.